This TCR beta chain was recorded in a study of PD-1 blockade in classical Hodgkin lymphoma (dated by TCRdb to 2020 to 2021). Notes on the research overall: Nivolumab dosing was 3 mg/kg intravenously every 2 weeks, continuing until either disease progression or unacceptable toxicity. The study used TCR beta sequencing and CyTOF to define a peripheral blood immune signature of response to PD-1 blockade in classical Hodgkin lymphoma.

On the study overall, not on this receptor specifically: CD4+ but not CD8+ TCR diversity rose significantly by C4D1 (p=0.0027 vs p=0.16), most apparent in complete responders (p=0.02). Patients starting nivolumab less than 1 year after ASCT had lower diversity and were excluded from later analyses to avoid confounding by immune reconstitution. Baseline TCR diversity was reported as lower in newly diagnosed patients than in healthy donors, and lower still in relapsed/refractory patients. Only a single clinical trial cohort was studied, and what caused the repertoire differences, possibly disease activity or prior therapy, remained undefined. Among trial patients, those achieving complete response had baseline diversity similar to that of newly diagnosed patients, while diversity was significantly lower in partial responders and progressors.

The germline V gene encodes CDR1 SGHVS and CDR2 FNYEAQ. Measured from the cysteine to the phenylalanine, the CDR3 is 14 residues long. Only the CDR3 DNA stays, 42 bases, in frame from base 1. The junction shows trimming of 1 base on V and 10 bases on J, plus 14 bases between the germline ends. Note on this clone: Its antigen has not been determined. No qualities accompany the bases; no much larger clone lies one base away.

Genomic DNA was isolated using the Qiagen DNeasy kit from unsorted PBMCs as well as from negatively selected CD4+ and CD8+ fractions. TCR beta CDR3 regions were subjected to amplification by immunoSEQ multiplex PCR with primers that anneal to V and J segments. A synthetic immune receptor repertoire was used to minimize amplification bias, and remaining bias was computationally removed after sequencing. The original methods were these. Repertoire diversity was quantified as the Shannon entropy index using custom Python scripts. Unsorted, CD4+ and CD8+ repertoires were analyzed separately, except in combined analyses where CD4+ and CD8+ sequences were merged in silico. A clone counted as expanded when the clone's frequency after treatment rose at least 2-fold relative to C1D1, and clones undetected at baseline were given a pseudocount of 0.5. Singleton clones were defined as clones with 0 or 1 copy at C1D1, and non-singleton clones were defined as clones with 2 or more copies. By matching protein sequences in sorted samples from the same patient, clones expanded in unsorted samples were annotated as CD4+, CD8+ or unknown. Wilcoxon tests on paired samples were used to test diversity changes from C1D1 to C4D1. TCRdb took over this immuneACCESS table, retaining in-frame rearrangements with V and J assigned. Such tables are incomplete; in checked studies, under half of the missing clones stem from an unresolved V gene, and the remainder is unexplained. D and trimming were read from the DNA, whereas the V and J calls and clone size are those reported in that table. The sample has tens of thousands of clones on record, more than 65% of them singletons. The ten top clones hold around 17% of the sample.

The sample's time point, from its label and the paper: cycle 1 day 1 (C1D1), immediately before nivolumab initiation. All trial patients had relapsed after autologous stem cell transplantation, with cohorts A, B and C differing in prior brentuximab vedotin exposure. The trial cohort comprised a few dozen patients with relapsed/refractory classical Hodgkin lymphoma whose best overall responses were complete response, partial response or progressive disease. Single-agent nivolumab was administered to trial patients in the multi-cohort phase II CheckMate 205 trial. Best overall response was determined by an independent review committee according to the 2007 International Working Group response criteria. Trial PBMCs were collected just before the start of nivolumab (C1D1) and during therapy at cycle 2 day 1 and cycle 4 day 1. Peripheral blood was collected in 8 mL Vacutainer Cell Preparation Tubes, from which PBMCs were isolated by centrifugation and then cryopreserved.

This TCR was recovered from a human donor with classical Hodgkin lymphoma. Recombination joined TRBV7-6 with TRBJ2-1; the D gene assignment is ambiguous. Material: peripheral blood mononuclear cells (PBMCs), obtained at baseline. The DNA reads TGTGCCAGCAGCTTAGGGGTAGGGTACGGGGAGCAGTTCTTC. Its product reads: CASSLGVGYGEQFF.